The 26 T cell receptor beta chains in this list originate from one sample, sequenced in a study of blood T cell repertoires in COVID-19. Produced via immunoSEQ multiplex PCR; TCRdb's table is partial and in-frame only. The sample records approximately 100,000 clones, about 89% being singletons. Sequencing input: peripheral blood. The receptors come from a human donor in a cohort sampled during active COVID-19.

DNA for the CDR3: TGCGCCAGCAGCCAAGTCAGGCAGCCTGCCACTGAAGCTTTCTTT. The encoded protein is CASSQVRQPATEAFF. The V and J genes are TRBV4-1 and TRBJ1-1; no clear D gene. Germline CDR1 and CDR2: MGHRA and YSYEKL. Trimming took 1 base from V and 4 from J, leaving 13 bases between them. The CDR3 spans 15 residues.

The sample holds a few counts of this clone. This sequence joins TRBV6-4 and TRBJ1-5; 7 bases map to TRBD1. CDR1 MRHNA and CDR2 SNTAGT come from the germline V gene. The CDR3 is made up of 13 amino acids. Trimming removed 6 bases from V and 6 bases from J; junction bases left unmatched: 5. CDR3 residues: CASSATGTQPQHF. The CDR3 coding sequence is TGTGCCAGCAGCGCGACAGGGACTCAGCCCCAGCATTTT.

The chain combines TRBV28 with TRBJ2-3; 7 positions agree with TRBD2. This CDR3 comprises 21 residues. With V trimmed by 1 base and J by 0 bases, 19 bases remained unmatched. Looked up from germline, CDR1 is MDHEN and CDR2 is SYDVKM. The CDR3 region is CASSLYFRWGASGKSTDTQYF. The CDR3 DNA is TGTGCCAGCAGTTTATATTTTAGGTGGGGAGCTAGCGGCAAGAGCACAGATACGCAGTATTTT. Combining the CDR3 with reference TRBV28 and TRBJ2-3 gives the whole variable domain DVKVTQSSRYLVKRTGEKVFLECVQDMDHENMFWYRQDPGLGLRLIYFSYDVKMKEKGDIPEGYSVSREKKERFSLILESASTNQTSMYLCASSLYFRWGASGKSTDTQYFGPGTRLTVL.

The chain recombines TRBV28 with TRBJ1-2; the D gene is possibly TRBD1 (5 bases). The germline V and J ends were trimmed by 3 bases and 7 bases, with 12 bases remaining between them. The CDR3 contains 13 residues. Germline CDR1 and CDR2: MDHEN and SYDVKM. CDR3 sequence reads: CASSFPGQVGYTF. As DNA, the CDR3 is TGTGCCAGCAGTTTTCCAGGGCAAGTTGGCTACACCTTC.

This clone was recorded once. The chain is built from TRBV7-2 and TRBJ2-7; 10 positions agree with TRBD2. Germline loops: CDR1 SGHTA, CDR2 FQGNSA. Germline trimming cut 4 bases from V and 4 bases from J; bases unmatched to any gene: 10. CDR3 length: 16 residues. This CDR3 is CASSYSGGGAGYEQYF. The CDR3 coding sequence is TGTGCCAGCAGCTACAGCGGGGGGGGCGCAGGGTACGAGCAGTACTTC.

There are a few counts of this clone. The chain links TRBV5-1 to TRBJ1-5; D may be TRBD1 (6 bases). The V gene lost 4 bases and the J gene lost 4 bases, with 18 bases spanning the gap. Germline CDR1 reads SGHRS; CDR2 reads YFSETQ. The CDR3 length is 16 residues. The CDR3 bases are TGCGCCAGCAGCCCCCGTCCGGCAGGGGCTAATCAGCCCCAGCATTTT. Amino acids: CASSPRPAGANQPQHF.

The rearrangement joins TRBV15 to TRBJ2-7; the match to TRBD2 covers 8 bases. Looked up from germline, CDR1 is LNHNV and CDR2 is YYDKDF (reference sequence). Trimming cost V 4 bases and J 6 bases; bases outside gene matches: 11. The CDR3 contains 15 residues. CDR3 protein: CATSMGAGETGEQYF. CDR3 in DNA: TGTGCCACCAGCATGGGAGCGGGAGAGACGGGCGAGCAGTACTTC.

This chain uses TRBV9 with TRBJ1-4; the match to TRBD1 covers 7 bases. The J segment lost 5 bases and the V segment lost 6 bases, leaving 10 bases of the junction unmatched. The germline V gene encodes CDR1 SGDLS and CDR2 YYNGEE. There are 15 residues in the CDR3. The CDR3 loop is CASTFGGTANEKLFF. CDR3 coding DNA: TGTGCCAGCACGTTTGGAGGGACAGCGAATGAAAAACTGTTTTTT. Combining the CDR3 with reference TRBV9 and TRBJ1-4 gives the whole variable domain DSGVTQTPKHLITATGQRVTLRCSPRSGDLSVYWYQQSLDQGLQFLIQYYNGEERAKGNILERFSAQQFPDLHSELNLSSLELGDSALYFCASTFGGTANEKLFFGSGTQLSVL.

The V gene is TRBV27, the J gene TRBJ2-1; 9 nucleotides match TRBD1. There are 15 residues in the CDR3. V lost 3 bases to trimming and J lost 1 base; unmatched junction nucleotides: 1. Germline assignment: CDR1 MNHEY and CDR2 SMNVEV (reference sequence). CDR3 in amino acids: CASSFGTGSYNEQFF. The CDR3 DNA reads as TGTGCCAGCAGTTTCGGGACAGGGTCCTACAATGAGCAGTTCTTC.

V is TRBV3-1 (or the pseudogene TRBV3-2) and J is TRBJ2-7; TRBD2 matches 13 bases. This CDR3 contains 18 residues. The trim removed 0 bases at V and 7 bases at J, leaving 12 bases unmatched. The germline gives CDR1 LGHDT, CDR2 YNNKEL (reference sequence). CDR3 sequence reads: CASSQDRGPGLAGREQYF. CDR3 coding DNA: TGTGCCAGCAGCCAAGATAGGGGCCCGGGACTAGCGGGACGGGAGCAGTACTTC.

The sample holds one count of this clone. V is TRBV9 and J is TRBJ2-1; D possibly corresponds to TRBD1 (6 bases). The germline V and J ends were trimmed by 4 bases and 0 bases, with 11 bases remaining between them. Germline CDR1 and CDR2: SGDLS and YYNGEE. This CDR3 has 15 amino acids. In DNA form, the CDR3 reads TGTGCCAGCAGCCCGGGACAAAGCTCCTACAATGAGCAGTTCTTC. Translating gives CASSPGQSSYNEQFF.

The J gene is TRBJ2-1, the V gene TRBV9, with D maybe TRBD2 (5 bases). This CDR3 is built from 13 residues. V lost 1 base, J lost 7 bases, and 9 bases lay in between. Germline V gene data show CDR1 as SGDLS and CDR2 as YYNGEE. The CDR3, as DNA: TGTGCCAGCAGCGTAACTAGTAAGAATGAGCAGTTCTTC. Translated, it gives CASSVTSKNEQFF.

The rearrangement uses TRBV19 and TRBJ1-4; maybe TRBD1 (6 bases). Germline CDR1 reads LNHDA; CDR2 reads SQIVND (reference sequence). The V gene lost 7 bases and the J gene lost 10 bases, with 16 bases spanning the gap. CDR3 length equals 13 residues. For the CDR3, the DNA is TGTGCCAGTATCGGCGGGGGCCAGGGAAAACTGTTTTTT. The encoded protein is CASIGGGQGKLFF.

The chain has TRBV6-5 and TRBJ1-6; D gene uncertain. Germline V CDR1 and CDR2: MNHEY, SVGAGI. There are 14 residues in the CDR3. Between the trimmed V and J ends, which lost 6 bases and 3 bases, there was a span of 9 bases. The CDR3 spells CASREADYNSPLHF. The CDR3 DNA reads TGTGCCAGCAGAGAGGCAGACTATAATTCACCCCTCCACTTT.

This clone was detected once. This sequence joins TRBV28 and TRBJ1-6, with 12 bases lining up with TRBD1. The CDR3 is 15 residues long. With 3 bases clipped from V and 10 bases from J, the junction kept 4 bases outside the gene matches. Germline-derived CDR1 and CDR2 are MDHEN and SYDVKM. CDR3 region: CASSLGQGASSPLHF. The CDR3 nucleotides read TGTGCCAGCAGTTTGGGACAGGGGGCCTCGTCACCCCTCCACTTT.

The chain employs TRBV6-1 and TRBJ2-7; weak D call: TRBD2 (5 bases). Germline V gene lookup returns CDR1 MNHNS and CDR2 SASEGT. This CDR3 comprises 15 residues. Trimming cost V 2 bases and J 7 bases, with 18 bases left between them. CDR3 in amino acids: CASSERGGRSEEQYF. CDR3 sequence (DNA): TGTGCCAGCAGTGAACGAGGAGGAAGATCGGAAGAGCAGTACTTC.

The chain carries TRBV28 and TRBJ2-2; TRBD2 might be the D (5 bases). The germline gives CDR1 MDHEN, CDR2 SYDVKM. The length of the CDR3 is 17 residues. Trimming took off 5 bases at V and 5 bases at J, with 21 bases between the two ends. The CDR3, as DNA: TGTGCCAGCAGTCTCCAAGTCCTGGGGTCGGGGACCGGGGAGCTGTTTTTT. It translates to CASSLQVLGSGTGELFF.

V is TRBV18 and J is TRBJ1-4, with 9 bases identical to TRBD1. The V gene end was trimmed by 8 bases and the J gene end by 3 bases; junction bases not matched to a gene: 7. The CDR3 length is 15 residues. The germline V gene encodes CDR1 KGHSH and CDR2 LQKENI. The CDR3, as DNA: TGTGCCAGCCGGGGGACAGGGAACGCTAATGAAAAACTGTTTTTT. Its protein is CASRGTGNANEKLFF.

This chain uses TRBV7-9 with TRBJ1-3, with D uncertain. V lost 1 base, J lost 2 bases, and 9 bases lay in between. The CDR3 runs 15 residues. From germline, CDR1 is SEHNR and CDR2 FQNEAQ (reference sequence). CDR3 DNA: TGTGCCAGCAGCTTAGATTCAGGAACTGGAAACACCATATATTTT. It specifies CASSLDSGTGNTIYF.

This clone was counted only a few times. V gene TRBV10-3 combines with J gene TRBJ1-5, with 7 bases aligning to TRBD1. CDR1 ENHRY and CDR2 SYGVKD come from the germline V gene. The CDR3 runs to 15 residues. V lost 4 bases to trimming and J lost 2 bases; unmatched junction nucleotides: 5. CDR3 nucleotide sequence: TGTGCCATCAGTGCCCTCGGGACAGGCAATCAGCCCCAGCATTTT. This sequence encodes CAISALGTGNQPQHF.

V gene TRBV5-6 combines with J gene TRBJ2-7; no clear D gene. Germline lookup yields CDR1 SGHDT and CDR2 YYEEEE. Trimming removed 1 base from V and 6 bases from J, with 8 bases in between. This CDR3 is built from 12 residues. The CDR3 is CASSLSFGEQYF. The DNA of the CDR3 is TGTGCCAGCAGCTTGTCGTTCGGCGAGCAGTACTTC.

The V gene is TRBV6-5, the J gene TRBJ1-1; no firm D call. V lost 2 bases and J 0 bases, leaving 7 bases between the germline ends. This CDR3 is 14 amino acids long. CDR1 is MNHEY, CDR2 SVGAGI, per germline. The CDR3 coding sequence is TGTGCCAGCAGTTACGGCGGGATGAACACTGAAGCTTTCTTT. It specifies CASSYGGMNTEAFF.

Only one count was recorded for this clone. V usage is TRBV3-1 (or the pseudogene TRBV3-2) and J usage is TRBJ2-1; 8 nucleotides agree with TRBD2. This CDR3 region has 14 residues. Germline V gene sequence: CDR1 LGHDT, CDR2 YNNKEL (reference sequence). CDR3 in amino acids: CATSGSRSYNEQFF. CDR3 nucleotide sequence: TGTGCGACCAGCGGGAGTAGGTCCTACAATGAGCAGTTCTTC.

The chain links TRBV11-2 to TRBJ1-2; a possible D gene is TRBD1 (5 bases). Trimming pared 2 bases from V and 0 bases from J, leaving 22 bases between. The germline CDR1 and CDR2 sequences are SGHAT and FQNNGV. CDR3 length equals 19 residues. Written as DNA, the CDR3 is TGTGCCAGCAGCTTATATGGGGACTTCACTGACCCAGCTAACTATGGCTACACCTTC. This gives the protein CASSLYGDFTDPANYGYTF.

The genes are TRBV5-1 and TRBJ2-5; TRBD1 matches 10 bases. Germline CDR1 SGHRS, CDR2 YFSETQ. The CDR3 loop spans 16 amino acids. After removal of 4 bases from V and 4 bases from J, the junction contained 10 bases not matched to a gene. The CDR3 spells CASSPRQGARSETQYF. For the CDR3, the DNA is TGCGCCAGCAGCCCAAGACAGGGGGCGCGATCAGAGACCCAGTACTTC.

This chain joins TRBV9 and TRBJ2-2; TRBD2 agrees at 12 bases. CDR3 size: 20 residues. The germline V gene has CDR1 SGDLS and CDR2 YYNGEE. The V and J ends lost 3 bases and 1 base, in that order; junction bases with no gene match: 13. This chain's CDR3 is CASSASRGRTSGKNTGELFF. The CDR3 DNA reads as TGTGCCAGCAGCGCATCCCGGGGTCGGACTAGCGGGAAGAACACCGGGGAGCTGTTTTTT.